The sequence of this T cell receptor beta chain was determined in a study of T cells in tuberculosis. Across the study: The T cells targeted glucose monomycolate, a mycobacterial lipid, via CD1B. IGRA-negative adolescents, IGRA-positive adolescents with latent tuberculosis and adults with active tuberculosis formed this South African cohort. Findings and limits, study-wide: Smaller alpha distances in active tuberculosis partly reflected shorter CDR3-alpha lengths. Active tuberculosis alpha repertoires lay closer to GMM-specific TCRs than controls'.

Clones were sequenced by immunoSEQ multiplex PCR, and TCRdb holds only the in-frame ones, with some missing. The sample contains 30,000 to 40,000 clones, around 97% of which appear only once. Concerning this clone itself: Its antigen remains unknown.

Per germline, CDR1 MGHRA and CDR2 YSYEKL. There are 16 residues in the CDR3. Trimming left V 1 base short and J 4 bases short, with 16 bases between. Sequencing used PBMCs. This chain connects TRBV4-1 to TRBJ2-5; perhaps TRBD2 as D (6 bases). The clonotype was recovered from a donor between 10 and 35 years old with latent tuberculosis or without tuberculosis infection. The CDR3: CASSQVGRERTETQYF. The DNA of the CDR3 is TGCGCCAGCAGCCAAGTCGGGCGGGAAAGGACAGAGACCCAGTACTTC.